This T cell receptor (beta chain) was recovered during a study of cytomegalovirus exposure and HLA in healthy donors (dated 2017 in TCRdb). With respect to the entire study: An earlier analysis of fewer than 750 of the donors reported over 250 Gb of sequence data and some 110 million unique TCR beta sequences obtained from some 200 million T cells. Around 320 gigabases of sequencing data and approximately 80 million unique TCR sequences were included in an early release covering several hundred HLA-typed donors. The genetic ancestry cluster associated with self-reported Caucasian donors included about 81% of the 398 genotyped donors. The study was designed to test whether signatures of past pathogen exposure could be identified by cataloging public T cell receptors. Using immunosequencing, the study profiled T cell repertoires from about 650 subjects and related those repertoires to cytomegalovirus serostatus. A separate validation cohort of over 95 different subjects was used in addition to the approximately 670-subject first cohort. To predict cytomegalovirus infection status, the study brought together high-throughput TCR immunosequencing, statistical association of individual TCRs with disease status, and machine learning. A later analysis re-analyzed previously published TCR beta repertoires from 666 donors and added high-resolution HLA genotyping to study TCR occurrence patterns. Rather than drawing on any new phenotypic data, the later analysis identified candidate immune exposures from TCR beta sequences and the way those sequences occurred across donors. To decide whether each TCR beta V gene segment behaved as functional or pseudogenic, an earlier analysis of 587 of the donors relied on high-throughput TCR beta sequencing. Alongside the repertoire data, information on donor age, sex, ethnicity and CMV serostatus was compiled. A later genetic analysis used genome-wide SNP genotypes for about 65% of the roughly 670 donors, treating that subset as a discovery cohort. All discovery cohort repertoires had been generated on a single sequencing platform. HLA typing included class I and class II loci at four-digit resolution. The number of typed donors differed by locus: about 629-630 for A, B, C, DRB1 and DQB1; approximately 520 for DQA1; roughly 600 for DPA1; and about 450 for DPB1. Four to six DR-DQ haplotypes were handled as single units for association and clustering, since linkage in the cohort was strong. Among roughly 400 genotyped donors of the cohort, an average of 235,054 unique TCR beta nucleotide sequences were sequenced per donor, around 20% of them non-productive.

The cohort was made up of about 670 healthy bone marrow donors. All cohort members were sampled while nominally healthy, although unrecorded immune exposures were likely present. The donor was CMV seropositive and was included in the group of 250 to 350 seropositive cohort members. A peripheral blood sample was collected from each donor, and TCR beta sequencing was performed on peripheral blood mononuclear cells. The Qiagen DNeasy Blood Extraction Kit was used to extract genomic DNA from the blood cell samples. The library came from the immunoSEQ multiplex PCR assay. A mixture of 60 forward primers for TCR Vbeta segments and 13 reverse primers for TCR Jbeta segments was used in the multiplex PCR. Amplification of the CDR3 region of rearranged TCR beta genes was performed with a multiplex PCR assay on genomic DNA. On the Illumina HiSeq System, the amplified TCR beta libraries were sequenced as 87-base-pair reads. In the authors' own workflow: A later analysis counted about 82 million unique TCR beta chains across the 640 or so repertoires, and around 9.9 million of these chains were shared by at least two donors. To remove PCR and sequencing errors, raw reads were error-corrected and collapsed into unique sequences using a nearest-neighbor algorithm that merged closely related sequences. To assign V, D and J gene segments, CDR3 sequences were aligned to IMGT reference sequences. For a sequence to be retained, a match of at least six nucleotides to both a V gene segment and a J gene segment was required. Rearrangements were classified as productive when the CDR3 lacked stop codons and remained in frame with V and J, and all other rearrangements were classified as non-productive. CDR3 was defined according to IMGT convention as the region running from the second conserved V-encoded cysteine to the conserved J-encoded phenylalanine. The earlier analysis of a few hundred of the donors excluded any sequence lacking an unambiguous match to a single V gene segment. In an earlier analysis of approximately 590 of the donors, a V segment was called functional when productive rearrangements were above 56.7%, and segregating when the standard deviation between donors exceeded 5%. A statistical classification framework was developed to diagnose cytomegalovirus status using the catalog of TCR beta chain sequences. In a later analysis, TCR nucleotide sequences were compared against IMGT/GENE-DB human TR gene sequences so that V and J genes could be assigned. A later analysis assigned CDR3 sequences and most-parsimonious VDJ recombination scenarios with the TCRdist pipeline. In a later analysis, every TCR beta chain was defined by the combination of its CDR3 amino acid sequence and its V-gene family, and reads without a unique V-gene family were dropped. A later analysis removed over 500 highly shared, low-generation-probability nucleotide sequences to deal with suspected cross-contamination and a sequencing artifact. For each public chain, a later analysis derived a clonal expansion index from normalized ranks of inferred template counts within each repertoire. In a later analysis, generation probabilities were computed with a VDJ recombination model fitted to out-of-frame rearrangements, and the resulting probabilities were checked against IGoR. In a later analysis, hypergeometric tests were used to score TCR-TCR, TCR-HLA and TCR-CMV co-occurrence, with a repertoire-size bias correction applied to TCR pairs. In a later analysis, false discovery rates were estimated by permuting HLA or CMV assignments 20 times. A later analysis grouped co-occurring TCRs with DBSCAN, adding TCRdist sequence similarity when clustering within HLA-allele-positive subsets. Repertoires with fewer than 30,000 or more than 120,000 public chains, plus five repertoires with anomalous nucleotide sharing, were excluded from co-occurrence clustering. The table was pulled from immuneACCESS by TCRdb, which kept in-frame rearrangements only. Such tables lose some clones; where checked, under half of the loss comes from unresolved V genes, and the rest has no known cause. D and trimming were read from the DNA, whereas the V and J calls and clone size are those reported in that table. For this sample there are under 200,000 clones; approximately 85% appear just once. The ten largest clones represent roughly 8.8% of the sample.

In regard to this clone: This clone's antigen is unknown. Qualities for individual bases were not recorded, and no much larger clone is one base off.

Trimming leaves V shorter by 5 bases and J shorter by 3 bases, with the junction holding 11 bases beyond the gene matches. CDR1 and CDR2 are drawn from the germline V gene: SGHTA, FQGNSA. The cysteine opens and the phenylalanine closes a CDR3 of 16 amino acids. Left in the record is the CDR3 DNA by itself, 48 bases read in frame from the first base. Paper-wide results and their limitations: According to a later genetic analysis, donors in an Asian-associated ancestry cluster had fewer N-insertions in productive TCRs than the approximately 690-donor mean. In a later analysis, most CMV-associated TCR beta chains were found to appear HLA-restricted, with HLA associations seemingly driven largely by CMV exposure. While some public TCRs were present in many individuals, most TCR sequences turned up only very rarely across donors. In both the original and validation cohorts, the classifier was reported to diagnose cytomegalovirus status with high specificity and sensitivity. A later analysis reported that several top co-occurrence clusters appeared linked to parvovirus B19, influenza, CMV and Epstein-Barr virus. Only TCR beta chains were sequenced in this cohort, and the absence of alpha or paired-chain data limited detectable features. In vitro tests confirmed that a few of the cytomegalovirus-associated TCR beta chains recognize cytomegalovirus antigens. The authors suggested that the approach could potentially be extended to other disease states and immunological phenotypes. Roughly uniform sequencing depth across donors was assumed in presence/absence analyses, although this assumption may not hold. Some 15 rarely observed V segments, including chromosome 9 orphons, were excluded from the earlier analysis of several hundred of the donors because counts were too low. HLA typing was unavailable for some donors at each locus, so association tests used only the typed subset. Correlated functional status among segregating V segments might reflect linkage disequilibrium, but an unknown experimental factor could not be ruled out. For the cohort, immune exposure information was limited to CMV serostatus. A total of 164 TCR beta chains were listed by the study as associated with cytomegalovirus. Specific HLA alleles were associated with some 15,000 TCR beta sequences at a false discovery rate of 0.05 in a later analysis. When HLA alleles, especially DR and DQ, strongly co-occurred, TCR associations were difficult to assign to individual alleles. In an earlier analysis of fewer than 700 of the donors, most TCR beta V segments appeared in productive rearrangements about 90% or about 30% of the time, broadly matching IMGT annotations. In a later genetic analysis, a missense DCLRE1C variant was associated with V-gene and J-gene trimming of TCR beta chains, and the association was replicated in an independent cohort. In a later analysis, HLA-associated TCR beta chains showed more clonal expansion and lower generation probabilities than non-associated chains that were equally common. In a later analysis, the rate of TCR association differed among HLA loci, with DRB1 alleles having the most associated TCRs and HLA-C alleles having the fewest. A further reported finding was that TCR beta sequences accurately predicted the HLA-A and HLA-B alleles for most subjects in the first cohort. The sequencing pipeline was judged likely to have produced a cluster of highly shared sequence variants as a technical artifact. Because the 87-base-pair reads could not distinguish some IMGT-functional V segments, including TRBV6-2 and TRBV6-3, those segments were excluded.

The specimen was PBMCs. The rearrangement combines TRBV7-2 with TRBJ2-5; TRBD2 aligns with 8 central bases. The TCR comes from a young man in good health and CMV-seropositive. For the CDR3, the sequence is CASSSPNLAGKETQYF. The DNA is as follows: TGTGCCAGCAGCAGCCCCAATTTAGCGGGGAAAGAGACCCAGTACTTC.